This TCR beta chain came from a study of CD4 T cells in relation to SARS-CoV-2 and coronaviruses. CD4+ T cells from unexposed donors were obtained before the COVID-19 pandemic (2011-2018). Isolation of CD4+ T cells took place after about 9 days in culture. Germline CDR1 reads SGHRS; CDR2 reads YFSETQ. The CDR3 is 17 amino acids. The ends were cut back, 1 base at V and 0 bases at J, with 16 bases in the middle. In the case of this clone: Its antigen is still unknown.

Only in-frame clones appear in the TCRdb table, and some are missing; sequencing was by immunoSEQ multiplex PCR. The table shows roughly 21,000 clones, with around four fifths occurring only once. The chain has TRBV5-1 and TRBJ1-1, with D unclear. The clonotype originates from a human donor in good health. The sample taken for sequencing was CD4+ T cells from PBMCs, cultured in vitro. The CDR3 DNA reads TGCGCCAGCAGCTTGTCCGGATCCAAAGGTGTGAACACTGAAGCTTTCTTT. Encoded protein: CASSLSGSKGVNTEAFF.